What follows is one T cell receptor beta chain and its context. Original analysis: Researchers report that nucleated cell counts were estimated from reference gene primer amplification. Repertoires were generated with immunoSEQ multiplex PCR, while TCRdb's copy carries only in-frame clones and drops some. V, J and clone size were drawn from that table, and D and trimming were deduced from the DNA. Of 300,000 or so clones listed, 75% to 90% are singletons. This sample stems from a study of blood T cell repertoires in COVID-19. The overall study: The cDNA or gDNA used as material had been derived from T cells, B-cell-depleted T cells, or PBMCs.

The sequence was obtained from a middle-aged woman with acute or convalescent COVID-19. The sample consisted of peripheral blood.

DNA of the CDR3: TGTGCCAGCAGTTTGAGCTACAATGAGCAGTTCTTC. Protein sequence: CASSLSYNEQFF. V gene TRBV27 combines with J gene TRBJ2-1; D not certain. The CDR3 consists of 12 residues. The V end lost 3 bases, the J end lost 3 bases, and 3 bases lay between the germline ends. CDR1 MNHEY and CDR2 SMNVEV come from the germline V gene (reference sequence).